Below are 32 T cell receptor beta chains sequenced from a single sample in a study of T cells after yellow fever vaccination. MiXCR, run by TCRdb on the 5' RACE reads, gives a single entry per CDR3 protein. The table shows more than 300,000 distinct CDR3 sequences, with about 10% occurring only once. The specimen was CD4+ T cells sorted from PBMCs, collected 45 days after the yellow fever booster vaccination. Receptor source: a man younger than 30 who received the YFV17D yellow fever vaccine.

This clonotype has at least ten counts. V and J are TRBV4-3 and TRBJ2-5, with unresolved D. V gave up 1 base and J gave up 2 bases, with 11 bases separating them. CDR3 length equals 15 residues. Germline V gene sequence: CDR1 LGHNA, CDR2 YSLEER. The CDR3 DNA reads as TGCGCCAGCAGCCAAGTCCAGGCAGGACAAGAGACCCAGTACTTC. Translation gives CASSQVQAGQETQYF.

The table lists this clonotype with many counts. The genes are TRBV6-2 or TRBV6-3 and TRBJ1-2; 9 nucleotides match TRBD1. After removal of 6 bases from V and 8 bases from J, the junction contained 7 bases not matched to a gene. From germline, CDR1 is MNHEY and CDR2 SVGEGT. The CDR3 is 13 amino acids. CDR3 nucleotide sequence: TGTGCCAGCAGCCTACAGGGGGCGAAGGGCTACACCTTC. This gives the protein CASSLQGAKGYTF.

This clonotype appeared a few times. The chain joins TRBV7-8 to TRBJ2-5; D gene uncertain. Trimming removed 4 bases from V and 2 bases from J, with 11 bases in between. The CDR3 covers 14 residues. Per the germline V gene, CDR1 is SGHVS and CDR2 is FQNEAQ. CDR3 nucleotides: TGTGCCAGCAGCTCCCAGGCAGTTCAAGAGACCCAGTACTTC. Encoded protein: CASSSQAVQETQYF.

This clonotype was observed a handful of times. The junction does not match germline at one end; this may be a read error. The genes are TRBV7-2 and TRBJ2-3, with D perhaps given as TRBD1 or TRBD2 (5 bases each). This CDR3 has 14 residues. Germline V gene data show CDR1 as SGHTA and CDR2 as FQGNSA. CDR3 sequence (DNA): TGTGCCAGCAGCCTAGCTTTGGGACCAGATACGCAGTATTTT. It specifies CASSLALGPDTQYF.

This clonotype turned up a few times. V gene TRBV11-2 combines with J gene TRBJ2-7; a weak D match, TRBD1 (6 bases). Germline values: CDR1 SGHAT, CDR2 FQNNGV. The germline V and J ends were trimmed by 5 bases and 6 bases, with 20 bases remaining between them. The CDR3 runs 15 residues. CDR3 residues: CASSAPGHWRPEQYF. CDR3 sequence (DNA): TGTGCCAGCAGCGCACCGGGACACTGGAGACCCGAGCAGTACTTC.

This clonotype turned up a few times. The chain couples TRBV20-1 to TRBJ2-5; a possible D gene is TRBD1 (6 bases). Trimming shortened V by 2 bases and J by 3 bases, and 16 bases separated the two germline ends. The CDR3 is 15 amino acids. From germline, CDR1 is DFQATT and CDR2 SNEGSKA (reference sequence). CDR3 in amino acids: CSARSGTKKEETQYF. The CDR3 nucleotides read TGCAGTGCTAGATCTGGGACAAAGAAAGAAGAGACCCAGTACTTC.

V usage is TRBV7-2 and J usage is TRBJ1-2; TRBD1 is a possible D gene (5 bases). CDR3 length equals 12 residues. Deletions cut 4 bases from V and 8 bases from J, with 11 bases between. Germline values: CDR1 SGHTA, CDR2 FQGNSA. Here the CDR3 DNA reads TGTGCCAGCAGCTCGACGGCAGGGGGCTACACCTTC. This translates into CASSSTAGGYTF.

This clonotype was counted only a few times. V usage is TRBV23-1 and J usage is TRBJ2-7, with a weak D call TRBD2 (5 bases). TRBV23-1 is an ORF, with its function uncertain. The CDR3 is made up of 17 amino acids. Trimming cost V 3 bases and J 3 bases, with 21 bases left between them. The CDR3 DNA follows: TGCGCCAGCAGTCACCTCAGGCGCGGTCGAGGGAGCTACGAGCAGTACGTC. Translating it yields CASSHLRRGRGSYEQYV.

This clonotype was counted ten times or more. V is TRBV4-3 and J is TRBJ1-1; D is perhaps TRBD1 (5 bases). Germline V gene lookup returns CDR1 LGHNA and CDR2 YSLEER. The CDR3 totals 15 residues. V dropped 1 base and J dropped 0 bases, with 9 bases sitting between them. The CDR3 coding sequence is TGCGCCAGCAGCCAAGTCGGGGCGATGAACACTGAAGCTTTCTTT. Its translation: CASSQVGAMNTEAFF.

The chain is built from TRBV29-1 and TRBJ1-1, with D perhaps matching TRBD1 (6 bases). The CDR3 covers 14 residues. The V end was cut by 5 bases, the J end by 1 base, with 14 bases between. Germline V gives CDR1 SQVTM, CDR2 ANQGSEA. CDR3 loop: CSVPPTGRNTEAFF. CDR3 DNA sequence: TGCAGCGTTCCCCCGACAGGCCGGAACACTGAAGCTTTCTTT.

The V gene is TRBV18, the J gene TRBJ1-5; D possibly corresponds to TRBD1 (6 bases). This CDR3 has 14 amino acids. Trimming took 2 bases from V and 2 from J, leaving 7 bases between them. Germline assignment: CDR1 KGHSH and CDR2 LQKENI. CDR3 coding DNA: TGTGCCAGCTCACCAAGACAGGGCAATCAGCCCCAGCATTTT. This gives the protein CASSPRQGNQPQHF.

The chain combines TRBV27 with TRBJ1-2; D possibly corresponds to TRBD1 (6 bases). Trimming shortened V by 4 bases and J by 5 bases, and 14 bases separated the two germline ends. CDR1 and CDR2 (germline): MNHEY, SMNVEV (reference sequence). This CDR3 is built from 14 residues. CDR3 DNA sequence: TGTGCCAGCAGTTCACAGGGTTCAGGATATGGCTACACCTTC. Translation: CASSSQGSGYGYTF.

This clonotype was counted a few times. Here the CDR3 reads CASSPDRYGYTF. CDR3 nucleotides: TGTGCCAGCTCACCAGATCGATATGGCTACACCTTC. This chain joins TRBV18 and TRBJ1-2; D gene uncertain. Germline V gene sequence: CDR1 KGHSH, CDR2 LQKENI. V was shortened by 2 bases and J by 5 bases, with 6 bases between the two germline ends. This CDR3 is built from 12 residues.

The chain has TRBV20-1 and TRBJ2-5, with a tentative D call TRBD1 (6 bases). Germline V lookup: CDR1 DFQATT, CDR2 SNEGSKA (reference sequence). The germline V and J ends were trimmed by 0 bases and 4 bases, with 6 bases remaining between them. This CDR3 is 12 amino acids long. CDR3 DNA: TGCAGTGCTAGAGAACAGGGAGAGACCCAGTACTTC. The encoded protein is CSAREQGETQYF.

This clonotype was counted many times. The chain uses TRBV5-1 and TRBJ2-3; D remains ambiguous. The CDR3 is 15 amino acids. In germline, CDR1 is SGHRS, CDR2 YFSETQ. V was clipped by 0 bases and J by 2 bases, with 10 bases between them. DNA for the CDR3: TGCGCCAGCAGCTTGGCTCCAGGAGCCACAGATACGCAGTATTTT. Protein: CASSLAPGATDTQYF.

This chain joins TRBV7-2 and TRBJ2-3, with TRBD2 matching over 9 bases. Germline CDR1 is SGHTA and CDR2 is FQGNSA. Trimming took 2 bases from V and 2 from J; bases not matched to a gene: 5. The CDR3 extends over 16 amino acids. CDR3 protein: CASSLQASGVTDTQYF. In nucleotides, the CDR3 is TGTGCCAGCAGCTTACAGGCTAGCGGGGTCACAGATACGCAGTATTTT.

This clonotype turned up a few times. The CDR3 DNA follows: TGTGCCAGCAGATCCGGGCCCTTCGGGGAGACCCAGTACTTC. Its protein is CASRSGPFGETQYF. The chain uses TRBV6-5 and TRBJ2-5; D not certain. This CDR3 has 14 residues. Germline assignment: CDR1 MNHEY and CDR2 SVGAGI. V lost 6 bases and J lost 5, with 16 bases in between.

This clonotype was seen repeatedly, ten times or more. This rearrangement joins TRBV7-2 to TRBJ1-2; D is unresolved. V was cut by 5 bases and J by 8 bases, with 15 bases left in between. The CDR3 extends over 13 amino acids. Looked up from germline, CDR1 is SGHTA and CDR2 is FQGNSA. For the CDR3, the DNA is TGTGCCAGCAGCCCCCGGCGTGACGCGGGCTACACCTTC. Its protein product is CASSPRRDAGYTF.

The chain couples TRBV6-5 to TRBJ2-2; D is uncertain. V was clipped by 7 bases and J by 3 bases, with 18 bases between them. Germline V gene data show CDR1 as MNHEY and CDR2 as SVGAGI. The CDR3 is 16 residues long. The CDR3 DNA reads as TGTGCCAGCACCCGAAGGGCAGGATATTACACCGGGGAGCTGTTTTTT. Protein sequence: CASTRRAGYYTGELFF.

Many counts were recorded for this clonotype. The chain couples TRBV5-1 to TRBJ1-1, with D unresolved. The germline V gene encodes CDR1 SGHRS and CDR2 YFSETQ. The CDR3 spans 14 residues. V was clipped by 4 bases and J by 4 bases, with 14 bases between them. The CDR3 is CASSEPWLSTEAFF. In DNA, the CDR3 is TGCGCCAGCAGCGAGCCCTGGCTCAGCACTGAAGCTTTCTTT.

This clonotype was observed a few times. The genes are TRBV7-9 and TRBJ1-2; no reliable D call. Germline CDR1 and CDR2: SEHNR and FQNEAQ (reference sequence). This CDR3 is built from 14 residues. V lost 4 bases and J 7 bases, leaving 16 bases between the germline ends. CDR3 nucleotide sequence: TGTGCCAGCAGCTACCCAGTGGGAGTAGGTGGCTACACCTTC. Its protein is CASSYPVGVGGYTF. Variable domain in full (rest from reference TRBV7-9 and TRBJ1-2): DTGVSQNPRHKITKRGQNVTFRCDPISEHNRLYWYRQTLGQGPEFLTYFQNEAQLEKSRLLSDRFSAERPKGSFSTLEIQRTEQGDSAMYLCASSYPVGVGGYTFGSGTRLTVV.

CDR3 residues: CASSQGDLAGAYTGELFF. Written as DNA, the CDR3 is TGTGCCAGCAGCCAAGGCGATCTAGCGGGGGCATACACCGGGGAGCTGTTTTTT. The chain combines TRBV3-1 with TRBJ2-2, with 10 bases that match TRBD2. The length of the CDR3 is 18 residues. Trimming cost V 1 base and J 3 bases; bases outside gene matches: 8. Germline lookup yields CDR1 LGHDT and CDR2 YNNKEL (reference sequence).

This clonotype was seen more than once but under ten times. The chain employs TRBV5-1 and TRBJ2-1, with 12 bases matching TRBD2. With V trimmed by 4 bases and J by 0 bases, 8 bases remained unmatched. This CDR3 spans 18 amino acids. From germline, CDR1 is SGHRS and CDR2 YFSETQ. CDR3 sequence reads: CASSTGLAGRSSYNEQFF. The DNA of the CDR3 is TGCGCCAGCAGCACTGGACTAGCGGGGAGAAGCTCCTACAATGAGCAGTTCTTC.

The chain has TRBV5-1 and TRBJ1-1; 8 nucleotides line up with TRBD1. Germline CDR1 and CDR2: SGHRS and YFSETQ. This CDR3 has 16 residues. Unmatched junction bases numbered 9, after V lost 3 bases and J lost 2 bases. The CDR3 is CASSSGQGGFNTEAFF. The DNA for the CDR3 is TGCGCCAGCAGCTCTGGACAGGGAGGGTTTAACACTGAAGCTTTCTTT.

This clonotype was seen only a few times. This chain uses TRBV6-5 with TRBJ2-2; the match to TRBD1 covers 9 bases. CDR3 length equals 14 residues. V was pared by 6 bases and J by 5 bases, with 4 bases of the junction left unmatched. Germline V gene data show CDR1 as MNHEY and CDR2 as SVGAGI. The DNA for the CDR3 is TGTGCCAGCAGGCGGACAGGGGTTACCGGGGAGCTGTTTTTT. Translated, it gives CASRRTGVTGELFF.

This clonotype has a count of ten or more. The V call is TRBV29-1, the J call TRBJ1-2, with D perhaps matching TRBD1 (5 bases). The germline CDR1 and CDR2 sequences are SQVTM and ANQGSEA. The V end lost 0 bases, the J end lost 4 bases, and 9 bases lay between the germline ends. CDR3 length: 13 amino acids. DNA of the CDR3: TGCAGCGTTGAAGAAGACAGCTCCTATGGCTACACCTTC. This sequence encodes CSVEEDSSYGYTF.

A few counts support this clonotype. CDR3: CASSLSIGDGTGELFF. The CDR3 DNA sequence: TGCGCCAGCAGCTTGAGTATAGGGGATGGTACCGGGGAGCTGTTTTTT. The chain is built from TRBV5-1 and TRBJ2-2, with D possibly matching TRBD1 (5 bases). The CDR3 extends over 16 amino acids. Per the germline V gene, CDR1 is SGHRS and CDR2 is YFSETQ. The V end was cut by 1 base, the J end by 5 bases, with 15 bases between. Based on the CDR3 plus reference TRBV5-1 and TRBJ2-2, the full variable domain is KAGVTQTPRYLIKTRGQQVTLSCSPISGHRSVSWYQQTPGQGLQFLFEYFSETQRNKGNFPGRFSGRQFSNSRSEMNVSTLELGDSALYLCASSLSIGDGTGELFFGEGSRLTVL.

This clonotype was picked up a small number of times. This CDR3 is CSARLAGRNTIYF. The CDR3 DNA is TGCAGTGCTAGATTAGCAGGGAGAAACACCATATATTTT. This chain uses TRBV20-1 with TRBJ1-3; D perhaps matches TRBD1 (5 bases). Germline V gene lookup returns CDR1 DFQATT and CDR2 SNEGSKA (reference sequence). Trimming cost V 2 bases and J 5 bases, with 10 bases left between them. The CDR3 sequence is 13 residues long.

The chain couples TRBV7-8 to TRBJ1-1; D is possibly TRBD1 (5 bases). CDR1 is SGHVS and CDR2 is FQNEAQ in the germline V gene. V was cut by 5 bases and J by 4 bases, with 17 bases left in between. This CDR3 comprises 15 residues. CDR3 bases: TGTGCCAGCAGCCAAACACGGGGGGAGGGCACTGAAGCTTTCTTT. This codes for CASSQTRGEGTEAFF.

This rearrangement joins TRBV2 to TRBJ2-1, with D unclear. CDR3 length equals 13 residues. Germline V CDR1 and CDR2: SNHLY, FYNNEI. V gave up 2 bases and J gave up 8 bases, with 10 bases separating them. The CDR3 coding sequence is TGTGCCAGCAGTGAACCAGGCGCGCATGAGCAGTTCTTC. Translated, it gives CASSEPGAHEQFF.

In its sample, this clonotype was seen a few times. The V call is TRBV11-2, the J call TRBJ2-3; maybe TRBD2 (6 bases). This CDR3 is built from 16 residues. With 6 bases removed from V and 1 base from J, the gap between germline ends came to 17 bases. Germline CDR1 SGHAT, CDR2 FQNNGV. The CDR3 DNA is TGTGCCAGCAGTCGAGGGACTCTCCCACGCACAGATACGCAGTATTTT. This encodes CASSRGTLPRTDTQYF.

This clonotype was seen only a few times. The CDR3 is CASSQPQEPGELFF. The DNA for the CDR3 is TGTGCCAGCAGCCAGCCCCAGGAGCCCGGGGAGCTGTTTTTT. The chain combines TRBV4-2 with TRBJ2-2; no reliable D call. The CDR3 contains 14 residues. Trimming took off 3 bases at V and 6 bases at J, with 11 bases between the two ends. Germline V gene data show CDR1 as LGHNA and CDR2 as YNFKEQ.